This passage covers 19 T cell receptor beta chains from one sample sequenced in a study of neurological immune-mediated disorders. TCRdb itself ran the 5' RACE reads through MiXCR, one entry per CDR3 protein. The sample carries about 79,000 distinct CDR3 sequences, roughly 14% recorded once. Sequencing used PBMCs. The source of these receptors is a woman in her fifties or sixties in good health.

In regard to this clonotype: A much bigger clone sits one base away, suggesting this may be a read error. The V and J genes are TRBV5-1 and TRBJ2-7; a possible D gene is TRBD2 (6 bases). CDR3 length equals 16 residues. Trimming pared 0 bases from V and 0 bases from J, leaving 13 bases between. CDR1 and CDR2 (germline): SGHRS, YFSETQ. In nucleotides, the CDR3 is TGCGCCAGCAGCTTGGGGTTATCGGACTACTCCTACGAGCAGTACTTC. Its protein product is CASSLGLSDYSYEQYF.

This clonotype was detected many times. As DNA, the CDR3 is TGTGCCAGCAGTGTCAGAACTAGCGGGACAGATACGCAGTATTTT. Amino acids: CASSVRTSGTDTQYF. The V call is TRBV2, the J call TRBJ2-3, with TRBD2 matching 9 bases. The CDR3 is 15 residues long. The germline V gene has CDR1 SNHLY and CDR2 FYNNEI. The junction had 5 bases not matched to a gene; V was cut back by 4 bases and J by 3 bases. Using reference TRBV2 and TRBJ2-3 for the parts outside the CDR3, the full variable domain is EPEVTQTPSHQVTQMGQEVILRCVPISNHLYFYWYRQILGQKVEFLVSFYNNEISEKSEIFDDQFSVERPDGSNFTLKIRSTKLEDSAMYFCASSVRTSGTDTQYFGPGTRLTVL.

This clonotype was counted ten times or more. The chain is built from TRBV5-1 and TRBJ2-7; 7 nucleotides align to TRBD2. The CDR3 has 14 residues. V lost 0 bases, J lost 4 bases, and 4 bases stayed unmatched. Germline-derived CDR1 and CDR2 are SGHRS and YFSETQ. CDR3 in DNA: TGCGCCAGCAGCTTGGGGGCGGGGGTGTACGAGCAGTACTTC. Translation gives CASSLGAGVYEQYF.

This clonotype showed up just a few times. The chain carries TRBV20-1 and TRBJ2-5, with 11 bases that match TRBD2. The V and J ends lost 4 bases and 7 bases, in that order; junction bases with no gene match: 17. This CDR3 contains 17 residues. Germline CDR1 and CDR2: DFQATT and SNEGSKA (reference sequence). In DNA, the CDR3 is TGCAGTGCTATCAGGTCTAGCGGGGGGTTGAAGGGAGCGACCCAGTACTTC. It translates to CSAIRSSGGLKGATQYF.

About this clonotype: A read error may explain this, as a much larger clone is one base away. The V and J genes are TRBV9 and TRBJ2-1; D is perhaps TRBD1 (7 bases). Per the germline V gene, CDR1 is SGDLS and CDR2 is YYNGEE. The CDR3 has 16 residues. CDR3 amino acids: CTSSVGGGNSYNEQFF. In nucleotides, the CDR3 is TGTACCAGCAGCGTAGGGGGCGGGAACTCCTACAATGAGCAGTTCTTC.

This clonotype was seen repeatedly, ten times or more. This rearrangement joins TRBV5-1 to TRBJ2-7; a possible D gene is TRBD1 (6 bases). The CDR3 runs 16 residues. From germline, CDR1 is SGHRS and CDR2 YFSETQ. Trimming cost V 5 bases and J 1 base, with 19 bases left between them. Written as DNA, the CDR3 is TGCGCCAGCAGGCCCGACTCCAGGACAGTATCCTACGAGCAGTACTTC. Translated: CASRPDSRTVSYEQYF.

At least ten counts were recorded for this clonotype. This chain joins TRBV5-1 and TRBJ2-7; 14 bases fit TRBD2. The CDR3 runs 17 residues. V lost 3 bases and J lost 6; bases outside the gene matches: 11. Germline V gene sequence: CDR1 SGHRS, CDR2 YFSETQ. The CDR3 loop reads CASSSLGTSGSRSEQYF. CDR3 DNA: TGCGCCAGCAGCTCACTCGGGACTAGCGGGAGTAGGAGCGAGCAGTACTTC.

This clonotype was seen many times. The V gene is TRBV24-1, the J gene TRBJ2-7; D is undetermined. This CDR3 spans 11 amino acids. The V end was cut by 1 base, the J end by 7 bases, with 4 bases between. Germline values: CDR1 KGHDR, CDR2 SFDVKD. The CDR3 DNA follows: TGTGCCACCAGTGATTTCGGAGAGCAGTACTTC. It codes for CATSDFGEQYF.

The chain employs TRBV6-5 and TRBJ2-7, with 8 bases that match TRBD2. J gave up 2 bases and V 7 bases, and 10 bases lay outside the gene matches. This CDR3 has 15 residues. Germline V CDR1 and CDR2: MNHEY, SVGAGI. The CDR3 loop reads CASNQAGAAPYEQYF. Written as DNA, the CDR3 is TGTGCCAGCAACCAAGCGGGGGCAGCCCCCTACGAGCAGTACTTC.

There are many counts of this clonotype. The V gene is TRBV5-1, the J gene TRBJ1-1; 9 bases align to TRBD1. This CDR3 is built from 14 residues. The trim removed 1 base at V and 5 bases at J, leaving 3 bases unmatched. In germline, CDR1 is SGHRS, CDR2 YFSETQ. The CDR3 is CASSLRTGETEAFF. CDR3 nucleotides: TGCGCCAGCAGCTTGAGGACAGGGGAGACTGAAGCTTTCTTT.

This clonotype has at least ten counts. This chain links TRBV20-1 with TRBJ2-5; perhaps TRBD2 as D (5 bases). The CDR3 consists of 14 residues. Per the germline V gene, CDR1 is DFQATT and CDR2 is SNEGSKA (reference sequence). Trimming took off 5 bases at V and 3 bases at J, with 16 bases between the two ends. The CDR3: CSAHLGGAEETQYF. The CDR3, as DNA: TGCAGTGCTCACCTAGGTGGAGCGGAAGAGACCCAGTACTTC.

This clonotype appeared many times. The chain is built from TRBV5-5 and TRBJ1-3, with TRBD1 as a possible D gene (5 bases). Germline CDR1 reads SGHKS; CDR2 reads YYEKEE (reference sequence). Trimming pared 1 base from V and 2 bases from J, leaving 13 bases between. This CDR3 contains 16 residues. The CDR3 spells CASSLMQGSTGNTIYF. The CDR3 nucleotides are TGTGCCAGCAGCTTGATGCAGGGCTCAACTGGAAACACCATATATTTT. Together with reference TRBV5-5 and TRBJ1-3, the CDR3 gives the full variable domain: DAGVTQSPTHLIKTRGQQVTLRCSPISGHKSVSWYQQVLGQGPQFIFQYYEKEERGRGNFPDRFSARQFPNYSSELNVNALLLGDSALYLCASSLMQGSTGNTIYFGEGSWLTVV.

This clonotype was observed at least ten times. The chain couples TRBV7-2 to TRBJ2-3; TRBD2 might be the D (6 bases). This CDR3 has 14 amino acids. Trimming removed 6 bases at V and 3 bases at J, with 13 bases between. Per germline, CDR1 SGHTA and CDR2 FQGNSA. The CDR3 DNA is TGTGCCAGCAGTCCATTACTAGCTACAGATACGCAGTATTTT. It yields the protein CASSPLLATDTQYF.

This clonotype occurred many times. The chain uses TRBV20-1 and TRBJ2-5, with D perhaps TRBD2 (6 bases). Germline-derived CDR1 and CDR2 are DFQATT and SNEGSKA (reference sequence). Trimming stripped 5 bases from V and 4 bases from J, with 17 bases between. The CDR3 covers 14 residues. CDR3 nucleotides: TGCAGTGCTTTCCCCACGGGGGAAGGAGAGACCCAGTACTTC. Its protein product is CSAFPTGEGETQYF.

In its sample, this clonotype was seen many times. V and J are TRBV9 and TRBJ2-7; D is possibly TRBD2 (6 bases). The CDR3 is made up of 13 amino acids. V gave up 0 bases and J gave up 7 bases, with 11 bases separating them. Germline CDR1 and CDR2: SGDLS and YYNGEE. The CDR3 loop reads CASSVAIGGEQYF. CDR3 DNA sequence: TGTGCCAGCAGCGTAGCCATCGGGGGAGAGCAGTACTTC.

This clonotype was observed many times. This chain joins TRBV28 and TRBJ1-2, with D tentatively TRBD1 (6 bases). The CDR3 runs to 13 residues. Germline loops: CDR1 MDHEN, CDR2 SYDVKM. V was cut by 8 bases and J by 6 bases, with 16 bases left in between. The CDR3 DNA reads as TGTGCCAGCTTAGGGGGGCTGAGCAATGGCTACACCTTC. Translation: CASLGGLSNGYTF.

This clonotype was seen many times. The chain employs TRBV29-1 and TRBJ1-1, with 10 bases that match TRBD1. From germline, CDR1 is SQVTM and CDR2 ANQGSEA. The CDR3 contains 12 residues. After removal of 7 bases from V and 5 bases from J, the junction contained 4 bases not matched to a gene. The CDR3 region has the DNA TGCAGCGCCGGACAGGGGGGAACTGAAGCTTTCTTT. This translates into CSAGQGGTEAFF.

Ten or more counts support this clonotype. V usage is TRBV3-1 and J usage is TRBJ1-2; no firm D call. The CDR3 has 14 amino acids. Germline loops: CDR1 LGHDT, CDR2 YNNKEL (reference sequence). V lost 4 bases and J lost 8, with 17 bases in between. The CDR3 nucleotides are TGTGCCAGCAGCCGCCGATCCTTAATGGAGGGCTACACCTTC. It encodes CASSRRSLMEGYTF.

This clonotype was seen repeatedly, ten times or more. The V gene is TRBV7-2, the J gene TRBJ2-7; D perhaps matches TRBD1 (5 bases). The CDR3 extends over 12 amino acids. Germline V gene data show CDR1 as SGHTA and CDR2 as FQGNSA. CDR3 DNA sequence: TGTGTCATATGGCAGGGTACCTACGAGCAGTACTTC. It encodes CVIWQGTYEQYF. Full variable domain (remainder filled in from reference TRBV7-2 and TRBJ2-7): GAGVSQSPSNKVTEKGKDVELRCDPISGHTALYWYRQSLGQGLEFLIYFQGNSAPDKSGLPSDRFSAERTGGSVSTLTIQRTQQEDSAVYLCVIWQGTYEQYFGPGTRLTVT.